This TCR beta chain was profiled in a study of cytomegalovirus exposure and HLA in healthy donors (dated by TCRdb to 2015 to 2018). Turning to the overall study: In an earlier analysis of about 560 of the donors, around 290 Gb of sequence data and just under 120 million unique TCR beta sequences from 150 million to 200 million T cells were reported. About 300 gigabases of sequencing data and tens of millions of unique TCR sequences were included in an early release covering roughly 600 HLA-typed donors. Of the 300 to 450 genotyped donors, approximately 80% fell in the genetic ancestry cluster associated with self-reported Caucasian donors. The study was designed to test whether signatures of past pathogen exposure could be identified by cataloging public T cell receptors. The study profiled the T cell repertoires of under 850 subjects by immunosequencing and related them to cytomegalovirus serostatus. Along with the roughly 670-subject first cohort, a separate validation cohort of over a hundred different subjects was used. High-throughput TCR immunosequencing, statistical association of individual TCRs with disease status, and machine learning were combined to predict cytomegalovirus infection status. A later analysis re-analyzed previously published TCR beta repertoires from approximately 670 donors and added high-resolution HLA genotyping to study TCR occurrence patterns. The later analysis used no new phenotypic data to find candidate immune exposures, relying instead on TCR beta sequences and their occurrence across donors. An earlier analysis of nearly 600 of the donors applied high-throughput TCR beta sequencing to assess whether each TCR beta V gene segment acted as functional or pseudogenic. Alongside the repertoire data, information on donor age, sex, ethnicity and CMV serostatus was compiled. A later genetic analysis took genome-wide SNP genotypes for about three fifths of the 666 donors and used that subset as a discovery cohort. All discovery cohort repertoires had been generated using a single sequencing platform. HLA typing covered class I and class II loci at four-digit resolution. The number of donors typed differed by locus, with roughly 620-630 for A, B, C, DRB1 and DQB1, around 520 for DQA1, 600 to 610 for DPA1, and about 450 for DPB1. Roughly five DR-DQ haplotypes were handled as single units for association and clustering because linkage in the cohort was strong. On average, roughly 250,000 unique TCR beta nucleotide sequences were sequenced per donor among 398 genotyped donors of the cohort, with 15% to 20% of those sequences being non-productive.

Libraries were built with the immunoSEQ multiplex PCR assay. A mixture of 60 forward primers for TCR Vbeta segments and 13 reverse primers for TCR Jbeta segments was used in the multiplex PCR. Amplification of the CDR3 region of rearranged TCR beta genes was performed with a multiplex PCR assay on genomic DNA. The Illumina HiSeq System was used to sequence the amplified TCR beta libraries as 87-base-pair reads. The authors processed their data as follows. Across the 500 to 750 repertoires, a later analysis counted tens of millions of unique TCR beta chains, approximately 12 million of which were shared by at least two donors. To remove PCR and sequencing errors, raw reads were error-corrected and collapsed into unique sequences using a nearest-neighbor algorithm that merged closely related sequences. To assign V, D and J gene segments, CDR3 sequences were aligned to IMGT reference sequences. Each retained sequence needed at least a six-nucleotide match to both a V gene segment and a J gene segment. A rearrangement counted as productive if the CDR3 had no stop codons and remained in frame with V and J, and every other rearrangement counted as non-productive. Following IMGT convention, CDR3 was defined as the stretch from the second conserved V-encoded cysteine to the conserved J-encoded phenylalanine. Sequences without an unambiguous match to a single V gene segment were excluded from the earlier analysis of 500 to 700 of the donors. An earlier analysis of approximately 590 of the donors classified V segments as functional when productive rearrangements were above 56.7% and as segregating when the standard deviation between donors was above 5%. A statistical classification framework was built to diagnose cytomegalovirus status from the catalog of TCR beta chain sequences. In a later analysis, V and J genes were assigned by comparing TCR nucleotide sequences against IMGT/GENE-DB human TR gene sequences. In a later analysis, CDR3 sequences and most-parsimonious VDJ recombination scenarios were assigned using the TCRdist pipeline. In a later analysis, every TCR beta chain was defined by the combination of its CDR3 amino acid sequence and its V-gene family, and reads without a unique V-gene family were dropped. In a later analysis, some 600 highly shared, low-generation-probability nucleotide sequences were removed to address suspected cross-contamination and a sequencing artifact. A later analysis calculated a clonal expansion index for each public chain from normalized within-repertoire ranks of inferred template counts. In a later analysis, generation probabilities were computed using a VDJ recombination model fitted to out-of-frame rearrangements, and the results were checked against IGoR. In a later analysis, hypergeometric tests were used to score TCR-TCR, TCR-HLA and TCR-CMV co-occurrence, with a repertoire-size bias correction applied to TCR pairs. To estimate false discovery rates, a later analysis permuted the HLA or CMV assignments 20 times. In a later analysis, co-occurring TCRs were grouped using DBSCAN, and TCRdist sequence similarity was added for clustering within HLA-allele-positive subsets. Co-occurrence clustering excluded repertoires with fewer than 30,000 or more than 120,000 public chains, plus five with anomalous nucleotide sharing. The table comes from immuneACCESS by way of TCRdb, which keeps in-frame sequences with V and J called. Part of the clones is missing from these tables; in studies checked, under half for an unresolved V gene and the rest for unknown reasons. Clonal size and the V and J genes are those of that table, whereas D and trimming came from the DNA. The sample includes some 120,000 clones, with approximately 85% observed a single time. The ten largest make up 11% of the sample.

The cohort consisted of 670 or so healthy bone marrow donors. All cohort members were sampled while nominally healthy, although unrecorded immune exposures were likely present. The donor tested CMV seropositive, placing the donor among the approximately 310 seropositive members of the cohort. Each donor provided a peripheral blood sample, and peripheral blood mononuclear cells were used for TCR beta sequencing. Genomic DNA was extracted from the blood cell samples with the Qiagen DNeasy Blood Extraction Kit. Points on this clone: The antigen this receptor binds is unknown. Per-base qualities were not stored, and no clone one base away is much larger.

Here is what the overall study found, with its caveats: A later analysis found that TCR association rates varied across HLA loci, with DRB1 alleles showing the most associated TCRs and HLA-C alleles the fewest. Because counts were too low, about 15 rarely observed V segments, including chromosome 9 orphons, were left out of the earlier analysis of roughly 600 of the donors. Compared with the 666-donor mean, donors in an Asian-associated ancestry cluster had fewer N-insertions in productive TCRs, according to a later genetic analysis. The cohort was sequenced for TCR beta chains only, and without alpha or paired-chain data the features that could be detected were limited. Correlated functional status among segregating V segments might be attributable to linkage disequilibrium, but an unknown experimental factor could not be ruled out. At a false discovery rate of 0.05, a later analysis linked some 18,000 TCR beta sequences to specific HLA alleles. Most TCR sequences were seen in very few donors, while some public TCRs were found in many individuals. Some IMGT-functional V segments, including TRBV6-2 and TRBV6-3, could not be told apart with the 87-base-pair reads, so those segments were excluded. Sequencing depth was assumed to be roughly uniform across donors in the presence/absence analyses, though that assumption may not hold. Immune exposure information for the cohort was limited to CMV serostatus. Because HLA typing was unavailable for some donors at each locus, only the typed subset was used in association tests. According to a later analysis, parvovirus B19, influenza, CMV and Epstein-Barr virus appeared linked to several top co-occurrence clusters. V-gene and J-gene trimming of TCR beta chains was associated with a missense DCLRE1C variant in a later genetic analysis, and the association was replicated in an independent cohort. In the study, some 160 TCR beta chains were listed as associated with cytomegalovirus. In vitro tests confirmed that a few of the cytomegalovirus-associated TCR beta chains recognize cytomegalovirus antigens. Assigning TCR associations to individual alleles was difficult when HLA alleles, especially DR and DQ, strongly co-occurred. The authors suggested that the approach could potentially be generalized to other disease states and immunological phenotypes. Most CMV-associated TCR beta chains appeared to be HLA-restricted in a later analysis, and the HLA associations seemed to be driven largely by CMV exposure. In an earlier analysis of about 600 of the donors, most TCR beta V segments appeared in productive rearrangements about 87% or about 30% of the time, broadly matching IMGT annotations. In both the original and validation cohorts, the classifier was reported to diagnose cytomegalovirus status with high specificity and sensitivity. A cluster of highly shared sequence variants was judged likely to be a technical artifact of the sequencing pipeline. A further reported finding was that TCR beta sequences accurately predicted the HLA-A and HLA-B alleles for most subjects in the first cohort. A later analysis found that HLA-associated TCR beta chains were more clonally expanded and had lower generation probabilities than equally common non-associated chains.

CDR1 and CDR2 are read off the germline V gene as MGHRA and YSYEKL. Including cysteine and phenylalanine, the CDR3 has 17 amino acids. This entry keeps only the CDR3 DNA: 51 bases, framed from base 1. From V the trimming removes 3 bases and from J it removes 4 bases, while the gene matches leave 11 bases of the junction unaccounted for. The sample consisted of PBMCs. The receptor chain draws on TRBV4-1 and TRBJ2-1, with 8 junctional bases fitting TRBD1. The TCR comes from a male donor in good health and CMV-seropositive. The CDR3 region reads CASSHVGTGILYNEQFF. In nucleotide form, the sequence is TGCGCCAGCAGCCACGTCGGGACAGGAATTCTTTACAATGAGCAGTTCTTC.